This T cell receptor beta chain was identified in a study of cytomegalovirus exposure and HLA in healthy donors. As regards this clone: What it recognizes is unknown.

Germline V gene sequence: CDR1 LNHDA, CDR2 SQIVND (reference sequence). The V and J ends lost 4 bases and 0 bases, in that order; junction bases with no gene match: 7. This CDR3 contains 17 residues. Whole-study findings and limits: Sequences of the TCR beta chain were said to predict the HLA-A and HLA-B alleles of most subjects accurately. Rare TCR sequences dominated, though some public TCRs recurred in many donors. In an earlier analysis, most TCR beta V segments were productive about 87% or about 30% of the time.

The study ran its PCR with 60 Vbeta and 13 Jbeta primers. The protocol was immunoSEQ multiplex PCR, while the TCRdb copy is restricted to in-frame clones and leaves out a portion. The sample lists 180,000 or so clones, around three quarters occurring once. Sequencing used PBMCs. The TCR sequence derives from a woman aged 30 to 39 in good health and CMV-seropositive. The chain employs TRBV19 and TRBJ2-4, with 9 positions matching TRBD2. In nucleotides, the CDR3 is TGTGCCAGTAGTACTGTAGCGGGAGCAATAGCCAAAAACATTCAGTACTTC. This encodes CASSTVAGAIAKNIQYF.